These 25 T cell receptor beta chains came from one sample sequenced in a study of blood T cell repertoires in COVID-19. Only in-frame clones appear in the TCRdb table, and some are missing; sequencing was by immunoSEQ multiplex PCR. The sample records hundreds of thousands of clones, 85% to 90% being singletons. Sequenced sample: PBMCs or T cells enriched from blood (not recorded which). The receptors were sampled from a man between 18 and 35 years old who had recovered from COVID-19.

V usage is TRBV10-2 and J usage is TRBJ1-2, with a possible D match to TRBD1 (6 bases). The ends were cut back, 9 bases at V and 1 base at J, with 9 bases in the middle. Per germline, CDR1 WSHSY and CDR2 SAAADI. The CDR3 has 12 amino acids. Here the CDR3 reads CASTGNNYGYTF. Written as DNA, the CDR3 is TGCGCCAGTACAGGGAATAACTATGGCTACACCTTC.

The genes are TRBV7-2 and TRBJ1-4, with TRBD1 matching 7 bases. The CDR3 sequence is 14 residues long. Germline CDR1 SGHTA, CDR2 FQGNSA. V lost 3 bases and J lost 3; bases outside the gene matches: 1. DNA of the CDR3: TGTGCCAGCAGCTTCACAGGGGCTAATGAAAAACTGTTTTTT. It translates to CASSFTGANEKLFF.

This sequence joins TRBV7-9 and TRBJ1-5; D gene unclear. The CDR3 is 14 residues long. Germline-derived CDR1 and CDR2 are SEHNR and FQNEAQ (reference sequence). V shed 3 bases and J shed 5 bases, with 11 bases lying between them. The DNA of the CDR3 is TGTGCCAGCAGCTTCCCGGGAGATCATCAGCCCCAGCATTTT. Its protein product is CASSFPGDHQPQHF.

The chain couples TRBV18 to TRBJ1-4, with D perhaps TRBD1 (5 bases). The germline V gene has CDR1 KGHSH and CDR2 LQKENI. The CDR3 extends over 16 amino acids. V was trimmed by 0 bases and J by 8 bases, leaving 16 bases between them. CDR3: CASSPPARRVGEKLFF. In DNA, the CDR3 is TGTGCCAGCTCACCACCGGCACGCAGGGTAGGAGAAAAACTGTTTTTT.

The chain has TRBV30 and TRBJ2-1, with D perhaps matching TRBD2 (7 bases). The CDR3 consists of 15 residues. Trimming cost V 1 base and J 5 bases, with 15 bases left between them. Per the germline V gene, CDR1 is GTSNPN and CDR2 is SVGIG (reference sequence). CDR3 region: CAWSGGLAVNNEQFF. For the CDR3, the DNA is TGTGCCTGGAGTGGGGGGCTAGCGGTTAACAATGAGCAGTTCTTC.

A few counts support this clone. The CDR3 region has the DNA TGTGCCAGCAGAAAAACGAAGGGGAAACCCGGGACAGGTGAAGCTTTCTTT. This encodes CASRKTKGKPGTGEAFF. The chain recombines TRBV28 with TRBJ1-1, with 8 bases aligning to TRBD1. The CDR3 has 17 amino acids. Germline loops: CDR1 MDHEN, CDR2 SYDVKM. V dropped 6 bases and J dropped 7; count of bases not matched to a gene: 19.

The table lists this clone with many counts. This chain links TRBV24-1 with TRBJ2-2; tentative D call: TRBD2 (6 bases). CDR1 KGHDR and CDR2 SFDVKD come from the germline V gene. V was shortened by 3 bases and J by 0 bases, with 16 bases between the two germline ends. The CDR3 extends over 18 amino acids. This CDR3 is CATSDLEGRDPNTGELFF. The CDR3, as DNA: TGTGCCACCAGTGATCTCGAAGGGCGGGATCCGAACACCGGGGAGCTGTTTTTT.

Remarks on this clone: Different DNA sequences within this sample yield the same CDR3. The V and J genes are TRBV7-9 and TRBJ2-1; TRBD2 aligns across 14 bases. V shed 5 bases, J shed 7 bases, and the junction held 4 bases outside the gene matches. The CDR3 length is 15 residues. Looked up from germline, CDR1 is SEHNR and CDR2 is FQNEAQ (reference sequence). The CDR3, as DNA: TGTGCCAGCAGCCGACTAGCGGGAGGGCTTAATGAGCAGTTCTTC. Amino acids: CASSRLAGGLNEQFF.

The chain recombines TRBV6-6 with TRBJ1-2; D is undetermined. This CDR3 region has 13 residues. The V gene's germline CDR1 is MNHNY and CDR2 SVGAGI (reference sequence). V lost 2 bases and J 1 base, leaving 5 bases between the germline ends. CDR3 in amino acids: CASSYERNYGYTF. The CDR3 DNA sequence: TGTGCCAGCAGTTACGAGCGTAACTATGGCTACACCTTC.

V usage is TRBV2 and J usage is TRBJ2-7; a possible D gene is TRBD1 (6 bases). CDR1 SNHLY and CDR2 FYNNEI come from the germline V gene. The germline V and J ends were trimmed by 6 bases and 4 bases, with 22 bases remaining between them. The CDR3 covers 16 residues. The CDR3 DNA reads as TGTGCCAGCAGGGACGTTAACCAGGGGACCATTTACGAGCAGTACTTC. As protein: CASRDVNQGTIYEQYF.

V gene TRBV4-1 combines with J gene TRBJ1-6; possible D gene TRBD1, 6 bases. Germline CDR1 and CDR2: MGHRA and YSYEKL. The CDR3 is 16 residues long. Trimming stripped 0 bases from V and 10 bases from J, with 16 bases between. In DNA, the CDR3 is TGCGCCAGCAGCCAAGAGGGGGCGGCCCCGGGCTCACCCCTCCACTTT. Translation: CASSQEGAAPGSPLHF.

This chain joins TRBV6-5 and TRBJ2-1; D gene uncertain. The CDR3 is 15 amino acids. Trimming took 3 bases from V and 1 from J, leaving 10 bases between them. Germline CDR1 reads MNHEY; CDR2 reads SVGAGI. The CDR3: CASSYGESSYNEQFF. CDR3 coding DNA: TGTGCCAGCAGTTATGGAGAATCGTCCTACAATGAGCAGTTCTTC.

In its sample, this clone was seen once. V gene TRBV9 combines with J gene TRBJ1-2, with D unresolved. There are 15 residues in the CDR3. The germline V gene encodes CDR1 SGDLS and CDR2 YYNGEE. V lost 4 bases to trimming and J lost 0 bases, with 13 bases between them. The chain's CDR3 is CASSPRTSANYGYTF. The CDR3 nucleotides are TGTGCCAGCAGCCCCCGGACTTCAGCTAACTATGGCTACACCTTC.

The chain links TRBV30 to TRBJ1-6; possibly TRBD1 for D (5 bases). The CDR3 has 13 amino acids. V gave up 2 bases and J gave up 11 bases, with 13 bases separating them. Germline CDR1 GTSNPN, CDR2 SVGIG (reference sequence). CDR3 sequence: CAWSIQGSTPLHF. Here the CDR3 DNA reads TGTGCCTGGAGTATTCAGGGTTCGACACCCCTCCACTTT.

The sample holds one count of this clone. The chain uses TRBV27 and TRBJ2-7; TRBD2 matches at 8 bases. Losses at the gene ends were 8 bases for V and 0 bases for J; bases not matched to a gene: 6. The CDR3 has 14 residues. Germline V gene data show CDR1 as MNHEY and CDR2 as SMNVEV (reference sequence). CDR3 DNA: TGTGCCAGCGGGGGGAGCGGGAGCTCCTACGAGCAGTACTTC. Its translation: CASGGSGSSYEQYF.

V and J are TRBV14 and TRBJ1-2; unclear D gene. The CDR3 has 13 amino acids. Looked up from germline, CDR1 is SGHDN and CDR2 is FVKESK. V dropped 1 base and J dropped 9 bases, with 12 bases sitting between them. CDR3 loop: CASSQVEGMSYTF. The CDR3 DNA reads TGTGCCAGCAGCCAAGTGGAGGGTATGAGCTACACCTTC. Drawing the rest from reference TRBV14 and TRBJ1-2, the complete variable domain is EAGVTQFPSHSVIEKGQTVTLRCDPISGHDNLYWYRRVMGKEIKFLLHFVKESKQDESGMPNNRFLAERTGGTYSTLKVQPAELEDSGVYFCASSQVEGMSYTFGSGTRLTVV.

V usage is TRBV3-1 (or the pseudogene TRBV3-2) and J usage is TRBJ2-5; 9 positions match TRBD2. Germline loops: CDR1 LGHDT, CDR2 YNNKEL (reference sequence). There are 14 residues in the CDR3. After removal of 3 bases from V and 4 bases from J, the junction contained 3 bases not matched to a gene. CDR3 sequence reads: CASSHRGGGETQYF. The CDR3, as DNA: TGTGCCAGCAGCCATCGCGGGGGGGGAGAGACCCAGTACTTC.

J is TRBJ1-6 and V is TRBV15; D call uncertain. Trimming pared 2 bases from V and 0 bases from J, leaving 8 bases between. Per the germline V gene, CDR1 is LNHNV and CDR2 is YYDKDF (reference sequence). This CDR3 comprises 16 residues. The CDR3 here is CATSRQLSSYNSPLHF. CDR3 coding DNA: TGTGCCACCAGCAGACAACTAAGCTCCTATAATTCACCCCTCCACTTT.

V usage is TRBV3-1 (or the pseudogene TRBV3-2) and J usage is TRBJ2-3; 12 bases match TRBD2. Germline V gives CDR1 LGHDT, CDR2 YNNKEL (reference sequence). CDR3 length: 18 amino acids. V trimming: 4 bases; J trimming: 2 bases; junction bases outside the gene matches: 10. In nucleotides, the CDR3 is TGTGCCAGCAGCCTCCGATCACTAGCGGGGGGCGTCACAGATACGCAGTATTTT. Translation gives CASSLRSLAGGVTDTQYF.

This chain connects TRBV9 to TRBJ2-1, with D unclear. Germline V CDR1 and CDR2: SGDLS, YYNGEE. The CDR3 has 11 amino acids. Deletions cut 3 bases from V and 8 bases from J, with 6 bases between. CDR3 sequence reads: CASSGLHEQFF. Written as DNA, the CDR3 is TGTGCCAGCAGCGGGCTCCATGAGCAGTTCTTC.

CDR3 region: CASSLSFGQYYNEQFF. The CDR3 DNA reads as TGTGCCAGCAGTTTAAGTTTCGGACAGTATTACAATGAGCAGTTCTTC. This chain links TRBV28 with TRBJ2-1, with D perhaps TRBD1 (6 bases). Germline CDR1 MDHEN, CDR2 SYDVKM. This CDR3 is built from 16 residues. Trimming pared 2 bases from V and 4 bases from J, leaving 15 bases between.

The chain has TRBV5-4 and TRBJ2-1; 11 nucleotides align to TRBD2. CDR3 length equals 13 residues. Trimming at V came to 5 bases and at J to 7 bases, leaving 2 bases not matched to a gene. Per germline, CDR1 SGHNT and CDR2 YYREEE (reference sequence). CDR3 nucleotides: TGTGCCAGCAGAGGACTAGCGGGTAATGAGCAGTTCTTC. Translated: CASRGLAGNEQFF.

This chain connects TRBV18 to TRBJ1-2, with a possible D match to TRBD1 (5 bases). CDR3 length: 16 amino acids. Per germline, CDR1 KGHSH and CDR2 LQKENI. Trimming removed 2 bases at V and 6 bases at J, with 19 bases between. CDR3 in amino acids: CASSPWEGSLRDGYTF. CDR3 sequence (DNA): TGTGCCAGCTCACCATGGGAGGGGTCGCTTCGTGATGGCTACACCTTC. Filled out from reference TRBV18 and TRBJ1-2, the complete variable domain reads NAGVMQNPRHLVRRRGQEARLRCSPMKGHSHVYWYRQLPEEGLKFMVYLQKENIIDESGMPKERFSAEFPKEGPSILRIQQVVRGDSAAYFCASSPWEGSLRDGYTFGSGTRLTVV.

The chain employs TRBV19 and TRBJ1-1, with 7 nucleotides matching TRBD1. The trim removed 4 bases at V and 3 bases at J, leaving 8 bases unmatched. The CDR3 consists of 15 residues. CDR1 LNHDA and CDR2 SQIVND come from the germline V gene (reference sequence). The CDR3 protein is CASSNQGGQYTEAFF. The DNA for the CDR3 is TGTGCCAGTAGTAACCAAGGGGGACAGTACACTGAAGCTTTCTTT.

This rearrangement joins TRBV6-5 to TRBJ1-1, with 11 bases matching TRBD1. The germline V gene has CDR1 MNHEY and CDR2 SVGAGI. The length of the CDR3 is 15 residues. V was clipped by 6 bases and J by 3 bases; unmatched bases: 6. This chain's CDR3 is CASREGQGVYTEAFF. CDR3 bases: TGTGCCAGCAGGGAGGGACAGGGGGTTTACACTGAAGCTTTCTTT.